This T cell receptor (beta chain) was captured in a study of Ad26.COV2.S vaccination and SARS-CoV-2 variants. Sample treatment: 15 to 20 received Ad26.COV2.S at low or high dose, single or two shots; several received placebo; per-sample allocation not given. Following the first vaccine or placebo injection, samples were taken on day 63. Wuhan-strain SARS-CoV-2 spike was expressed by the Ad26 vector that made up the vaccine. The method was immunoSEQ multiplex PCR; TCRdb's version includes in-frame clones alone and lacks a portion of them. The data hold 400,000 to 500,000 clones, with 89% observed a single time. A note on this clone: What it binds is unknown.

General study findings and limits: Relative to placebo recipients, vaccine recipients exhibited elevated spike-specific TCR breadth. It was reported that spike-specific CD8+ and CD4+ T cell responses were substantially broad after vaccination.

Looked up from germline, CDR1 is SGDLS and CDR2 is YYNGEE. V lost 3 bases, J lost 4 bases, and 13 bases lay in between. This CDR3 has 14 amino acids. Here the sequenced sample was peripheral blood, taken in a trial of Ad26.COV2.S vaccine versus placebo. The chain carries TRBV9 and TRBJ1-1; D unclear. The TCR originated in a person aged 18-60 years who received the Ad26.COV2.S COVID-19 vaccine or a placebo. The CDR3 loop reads CASSAQLQSTEAFF. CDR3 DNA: TGTGCCAGCAGCGCCCAACTACAGAGCACTGAAGCTTTCTTT.